A selection of T cell receptor beta chains follows, all from one sample in a study of human T cells and chemical hapten exposure. Via MiXCR, TCRdb re-called the RACE reads, giving one row per CDR3 protein. The sample carries some 57,000 distinct CDR3 sequences, 9.5% to 10% recorded once. Specimen: whole blood, collected in connection with sensitization to the hapten diphenylcyclopropenone (DPC). The receptors here all came from a young woman with alopecia areata. Some clones in this sample may be carry-over from other donors' samples. Each CDR3 is given without its conserved first and last residue.

j_call v_call cdr3_length cdr3_aa
TRBJ1-1 TRBV5-4 12 ASSFAGAYTEAF
TRBJ2-1 TRBV7-2 13 ASSLPLAGGNEQF
TRBJ1-5 TRBV2 14 ASSETGTPINQPQH
TRBJ2-7 TRBV6-4 14 ASSAPSRGLSYEQY
TRBJ1-5 TRBV6-5 13 ASRTDRGGNQPQH
TRBJ2-3 TRBV4-3 12 ASSQDTYTDTQY
TRBJ1-6 TRBV6-5 13 ASTEGRRNNSPLH
TRBJ1-5 TRBV28 12 ASSFARARQPQH
TRBJ1-1 TRBV12-3/TRBV12-4 15 ASSSVPTRRRNTEAF
TRBJ2-2 TRBV29-1 10 SVGRNTGELF
TRBJ1-1 TRBV12-3/TRBV12-4 14 ASSRDRGRVNTEAF
TRBJ2-2 TRBV12-3/TRBV12-4 11 ASSVQGSRELF
TRBJ2-3 TRBV6-5 12 ATRTPSSTDTQY
TRBJ2-3 TRBV7-8 14 ASSTTGRNAKDTQY
TRBJ1-1 TRBV3-1 11 ASSPDSNTEAF
TRBJ2-5 TRBV15 12 ATSRENRGETQY
TRBJ2-2 TRBV4-3 15 ASSQDSAGLSTGELF
TRBJ1-1 TRBV20-1 10 SARGPERAAF
TRBJ2-7 TRBV5-4 12 ASSRRPPPYEQY
TRBJ1-5 TRBV9 12 ASTRDGGYQPQH
TRBJ1-6 TRBV19 10 ASSSYNSPLH